This TCR beta chain is from a study of technical replicates of blood from a handful of donors. Only in-frame clones appear in the TCRdb table, and some are missing; sequencing was by immunoSEQ multiplex PCR. In the table there are 55,000 to 60,000 clones, over 85% of which are singletons. Germline V gene sequence: CDR1 DFQATT, CDR2 SNEGSKA (reference sequence). Trimming removed 3 bases at V and 3 bases at J, with 3 bases between. The CDR3 is made up of 11 amino acids. This chain uses TRBV20-1 with TRBJ2-1; D call uncertain. The receptor was derived from a human donor in good health. Some clones in this sample may be carry-over from other donors' samples. The specimen sequenced was PBMCs. The CDR3 nucleotides read TGCAGTGCTAGGAGCTACAATGAGCAGTTCTTC. Residues: CSARSYNEQFF.